The rows below give T cell receptor beta chains drawn from one sample of a study of blood T cell repertoires in COVID-19. The protocol was immunoSEQ multiplex PCR, while the TCRdb copy is restricted to in-frame clones and leaves out a portion. In the table there are about 26,000 clones, roughly 66% of which are singletons. The sequencing input was peripheral blood. These receptors were collected from a man aged 55 to 70 with active or convalescent COVID-19. Both conserved end residues are part of each CDR3. A D gene is named only where the DNA matches it firmly. Clone size is shown for a subset of rows, as once, few, many or a class of expanded clone.

size: .
V: TRBV21-1
J: TRBJ1-1
D: .
DNA: TGTGCCAGCAGCAAAGACCGTAAGGGACAGGGAAACACTGAAGCTTTCTTT
CDR3: CASSKDRKGQGNTEAFF

size: .
V: TRBV7-9
J: TRBJ1-5
D: .
DNA: TGTGCCAGCAGCTTATCAGGGGATCAGCCCCAGCATTTT
CDR3: CASSLSGDQPQHF

size: .
V: TRBV6-5
J: TRBJ1-1
D: TRBD1
DNA: TGTGCCAGCAGTAGAACAGGGGCTAACACTGAAGCTTTCTTT
CDR3: CASSRTGANTEAFF

size: .
V: TRBV20-1
J: TRBJ1-5
D: .
DNA: TGCAGTGCTAGTCCGGTGAAGAATCAGCCCCAGCATTTT
CDR3: CSASPVKNQPQHF

size: .
V: TRBV11-3
J: TRBJ2-7
D: .
DNA: TGTGCCAGCAGCTTTGGACAGTCCTACGAGCAGTACTTC
CDR3: CASSFGQSYEQYF

size: few
V: TRBV10-3
J: TRBJ2-7
D: .
DNA: TGTGCCATCAGGGGCAGGGTCGACTACGAGCAGTACTTC
CDR3: CAIRGRVDYEQYF

size: .
V: TRBV11-2
J: TRBJ2-5
D: .
DNA: TGTGCCAGCAGCTTAGATCTCAAGGGGCAGGGGGAGACCCAGTACTTC
CDR3: CASSLDLKGQGETQYF

size: few
V: TRBV18
J: TRBJ2-3
D: .
DNA: TGTGCCAGCTCGAGGGATACGCAGTATTTT
CDR3: CASSRDTQYF

size: .
V: TRBV19
J: TRBJ1-1
D: .
DNA: TGTGCCAGTAGTATACACAAGGGAGGGGAGAGGAACACTGAAGCTTTCTTT
CDR3: CASSIHKGGERNTEAFF

size: .
V: TRBV4-1
J: TRBJ2-5
D: TRBD2
DNA: TGCGCCAGCAGCCAAGCCGGCGGGGGGCAAGAGACCCAGTACTTC
CDR3: CASSQAGGGQETQYF

size: .
V: TRBV6-1
J: TRBJ2-2
D: .
DNA: TGTGCCAGCAGTGAAGGAGGCACCGGGGAGCTGTTTTTT
CDR3: CASSEGGTGELFF

size: once
V: TRBV7-2
J: TRBJ1-5
D: TRBD1
DNA: TGTGCCAGCAGCTTGGACGGGACAGGGGGATTTCATAGCAATCAGCCCCAGCATTTT
CDR3: CASSLDGTGGFHSNQPQHF

size: .
V: TRBV4-2
J: TRBJ2-7
D: .
DNA: TGTGCCAGCAGCAATTTGGCAGGGGGCGCGGGAGCCGAGCAGTACTTC
CDR3: CASSNLAGGAGAEQYF

size: .
V: TRBV19
J: TRBJ1-1
D: .
DNA: TGTGCCAGTAGTCTTCCCCGGAGGGGAGGCACTGAAGCTTTCTTT
CDR3: CASSLPRRGGTEAFF

size: few
V: TRBV18
J: TRBJ1-2
D: TRBD1
DNA: TGTGCCAGCTCACCGCCGGGGACAGGGGGCTTTGGCTACACCTTC
CDR3: CASSPPGTGGFGYTF

size: .
V: TRBV18
J: TRBJ2-1
D: TRBD1
DNA: TGTGCCAGCTCACCCGGACAGGGGGGGAATGAGCAGTTCTTC
CDR3: CASSPGQGGNEQFF